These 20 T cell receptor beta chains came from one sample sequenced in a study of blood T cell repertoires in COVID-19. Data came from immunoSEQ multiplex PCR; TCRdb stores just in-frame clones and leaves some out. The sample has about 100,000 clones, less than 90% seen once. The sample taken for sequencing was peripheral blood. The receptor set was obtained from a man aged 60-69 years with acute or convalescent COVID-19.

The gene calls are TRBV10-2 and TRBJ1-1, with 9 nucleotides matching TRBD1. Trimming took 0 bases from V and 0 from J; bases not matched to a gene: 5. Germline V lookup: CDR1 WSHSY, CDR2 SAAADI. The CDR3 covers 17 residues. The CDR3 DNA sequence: TGCGCCAGCAGTGAGTCGATGGGACAGGGTCTGAACACTGAAGCTTTCTTT. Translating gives CASSESMGQGLNTEAFF.

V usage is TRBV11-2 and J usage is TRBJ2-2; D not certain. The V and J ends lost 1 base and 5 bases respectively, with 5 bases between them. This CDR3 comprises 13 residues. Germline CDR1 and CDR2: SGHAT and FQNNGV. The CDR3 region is CASSLVVTGELFF. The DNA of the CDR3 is TGTGCCAGCAGCTTAGTCGTGACCGGGGAGCTGTTTTTT.

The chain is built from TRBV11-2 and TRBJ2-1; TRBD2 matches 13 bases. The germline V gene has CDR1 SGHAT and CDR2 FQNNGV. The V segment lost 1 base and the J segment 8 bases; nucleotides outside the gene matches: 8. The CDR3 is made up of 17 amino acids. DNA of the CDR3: TGTGCCAGCAGCTTAGGGACCTGGACTAGCGGGAGCGATGAGCAGTTCTTC. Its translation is CASSLGTWTSGSDEQFF.

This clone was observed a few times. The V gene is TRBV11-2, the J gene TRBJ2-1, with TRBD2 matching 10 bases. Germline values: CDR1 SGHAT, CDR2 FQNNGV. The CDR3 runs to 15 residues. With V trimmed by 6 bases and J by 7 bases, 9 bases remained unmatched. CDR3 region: CASSRPGLAFNEQFF. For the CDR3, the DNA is TGTGCCAGCAGTAGGCCGGGACTAGCGTTTAATGAGCAGTTCTTC. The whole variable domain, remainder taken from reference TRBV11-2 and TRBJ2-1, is EAGVAQSPRYKIIEKRQSVAFWCNPISGHATLYWYQQILGQGPKLLIQFQNNGVVDDSQLPKDRFSAERLKGVDSTLKIQPAKLEDSAVYLCASSRPGLAFNEQFFGPGTRLTVL.

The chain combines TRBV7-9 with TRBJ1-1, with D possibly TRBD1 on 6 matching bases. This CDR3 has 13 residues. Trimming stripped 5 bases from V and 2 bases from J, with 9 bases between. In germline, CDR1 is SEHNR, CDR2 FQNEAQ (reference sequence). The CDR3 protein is CASSRDTNTEAFF. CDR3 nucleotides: TGTGCCAGCAGCAGGGACACCAACACTGAAGCTTTCTTT.

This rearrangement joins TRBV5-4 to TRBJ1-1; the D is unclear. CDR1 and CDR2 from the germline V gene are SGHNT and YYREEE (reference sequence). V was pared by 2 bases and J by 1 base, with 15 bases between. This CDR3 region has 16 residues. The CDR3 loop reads CASSFDLRFKNTEAFF. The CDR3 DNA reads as TGTGCCAGCAGCTTCGACCTCAGGTTCAAGAACACTGAAGCTTTCTTT. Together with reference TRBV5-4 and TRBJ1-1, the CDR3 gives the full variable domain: ETGVTQSPTHLIKTRGQQVTLRCSSQSGHNTVSWYQQALGQGPQFIFQYYREEENGRGNFPPRFSGLQFPNYSSELNVNALELDDSALYLCASSFDLRFKNTEAFFGQGTRLTVV.

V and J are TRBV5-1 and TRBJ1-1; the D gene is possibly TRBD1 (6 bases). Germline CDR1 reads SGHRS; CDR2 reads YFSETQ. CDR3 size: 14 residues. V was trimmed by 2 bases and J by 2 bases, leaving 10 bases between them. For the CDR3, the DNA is TGCGCCAGCAGCTTAGGGACATCCAACACTGAAGCTTTCTTT. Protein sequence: CASSLGTSNTEAFF.

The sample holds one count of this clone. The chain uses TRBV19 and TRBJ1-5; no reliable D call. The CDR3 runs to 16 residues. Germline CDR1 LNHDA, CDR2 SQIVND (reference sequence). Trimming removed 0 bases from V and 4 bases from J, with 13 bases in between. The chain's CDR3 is CASSIEGSVWNQPQHF. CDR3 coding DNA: TGTGCCAGTAGTATAGAAGGGAGCGTTTGGAATCAGCCCCAGCATTTT.

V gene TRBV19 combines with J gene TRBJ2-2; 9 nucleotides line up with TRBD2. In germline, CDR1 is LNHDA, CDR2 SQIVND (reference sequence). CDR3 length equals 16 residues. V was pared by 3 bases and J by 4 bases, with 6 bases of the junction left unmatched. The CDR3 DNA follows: TGTGCCAGTAGTATTGGCGGGAGGGCCAGCACCGGGGAGCTGTTTTTT. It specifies CASSIGGRASTGELFF. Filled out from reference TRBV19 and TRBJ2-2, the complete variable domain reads DGGITQSPKYLFRKEGQNVTLSCEQNLNHDAMYWYRQDPGQGLRLIYYSQIVNDFQKGDIAEGYSVSREKKESFPLTVTSAQKNPTAFYLCASSIGGRASTGELFFGEGSRLTVL.

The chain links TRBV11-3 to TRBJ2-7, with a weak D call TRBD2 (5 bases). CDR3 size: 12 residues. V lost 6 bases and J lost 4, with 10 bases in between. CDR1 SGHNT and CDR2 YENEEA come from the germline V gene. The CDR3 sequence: CASRKRGYEQYF. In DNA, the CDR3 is TGTGCCAGCAGAAAACGGGGATACGAGCAGTACTTC.

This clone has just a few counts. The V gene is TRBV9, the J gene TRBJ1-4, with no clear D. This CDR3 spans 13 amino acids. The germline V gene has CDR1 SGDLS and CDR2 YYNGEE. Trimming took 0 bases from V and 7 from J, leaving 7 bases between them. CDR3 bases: TGTGCCAGCAGCGTAGGGGAGGGTGAAAAACTGTTTTTT. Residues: CASSVGEGEKLFF. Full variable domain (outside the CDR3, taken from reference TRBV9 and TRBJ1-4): DSGVTQTPKHLITATGQRVTLRCSPRSGDLSVYWYQQSLDQGLQFLIQYYNGEERAKGNILERFSAQQFPDLHSELNLSSLELGDSALYFCASSVGEGEKLFFGSGTQLSVL.

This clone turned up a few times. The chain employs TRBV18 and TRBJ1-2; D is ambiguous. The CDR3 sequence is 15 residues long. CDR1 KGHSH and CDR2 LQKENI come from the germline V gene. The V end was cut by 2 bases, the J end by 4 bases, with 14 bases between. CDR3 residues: CASSPVGRFFYGYTF. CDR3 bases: TGTGCCAGCTCACCAGTTGGCAGATTTTTCTATGGCTACACCTTC.

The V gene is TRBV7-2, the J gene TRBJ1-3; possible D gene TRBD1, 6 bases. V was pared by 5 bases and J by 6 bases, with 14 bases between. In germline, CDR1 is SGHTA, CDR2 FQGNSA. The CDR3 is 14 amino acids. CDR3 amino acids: CASSLSGGANTIYF. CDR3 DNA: TGTGCCAGCAGCCTCTCGGGGGGGGCAAACACCATATATTTT.

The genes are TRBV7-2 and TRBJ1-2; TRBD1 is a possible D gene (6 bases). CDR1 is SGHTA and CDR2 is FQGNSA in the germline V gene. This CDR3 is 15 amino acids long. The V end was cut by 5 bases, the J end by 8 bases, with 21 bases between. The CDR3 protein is CASSPPQQGQGGYTF. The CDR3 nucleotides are TGTGCCAGCAGCCCCCCGCAGCAGGGACAAGGGGGCTACACCTTC.

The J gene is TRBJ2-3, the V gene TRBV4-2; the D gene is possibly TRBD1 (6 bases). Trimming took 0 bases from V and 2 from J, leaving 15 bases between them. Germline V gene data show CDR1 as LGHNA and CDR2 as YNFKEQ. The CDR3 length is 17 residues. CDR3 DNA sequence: TGTGCCAGCAGCCAAGACATCGGACAGATTCCCACAGATACGCAGTATTTT. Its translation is CASSQDIGQIPTDTQYF.

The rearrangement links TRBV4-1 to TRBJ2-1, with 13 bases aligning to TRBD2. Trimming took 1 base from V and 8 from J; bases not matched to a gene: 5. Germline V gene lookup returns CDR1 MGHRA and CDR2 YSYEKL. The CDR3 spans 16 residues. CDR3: CASSQGPGLAGYEQFF. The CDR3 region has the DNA TGCGCCAGCAGCCAAGGTCCGGGACTAGCGGGGTATGAGCAGTTCTTC.

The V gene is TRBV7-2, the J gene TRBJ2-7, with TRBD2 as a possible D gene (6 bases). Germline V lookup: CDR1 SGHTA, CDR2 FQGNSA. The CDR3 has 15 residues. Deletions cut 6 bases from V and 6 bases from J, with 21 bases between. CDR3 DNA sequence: TGTGCCAGCAGTTCCCATGTAGCGGAAACGGCCGAGCAGTACTTC. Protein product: CASSSHVAETAEQYF.

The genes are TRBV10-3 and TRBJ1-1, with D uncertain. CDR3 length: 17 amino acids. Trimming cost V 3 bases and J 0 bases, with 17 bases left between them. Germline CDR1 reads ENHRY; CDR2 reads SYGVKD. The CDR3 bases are TGTGCCATCAGTGAACCCAGAAGCGCCGAAATGAACACTGAAGCTTTCTTT. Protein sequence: CAISEPRSAEMNTEAFF.

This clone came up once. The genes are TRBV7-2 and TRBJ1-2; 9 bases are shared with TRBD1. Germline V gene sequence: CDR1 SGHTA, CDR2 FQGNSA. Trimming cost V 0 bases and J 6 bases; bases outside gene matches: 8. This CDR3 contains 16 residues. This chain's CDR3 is CASSLAGTGTFDGYTF. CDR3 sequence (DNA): TGTGCCAGCAGCTTAGCAGGGACAGGGACCTTCGATGGCTACACCTTC. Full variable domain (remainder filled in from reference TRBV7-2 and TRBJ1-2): GAGVSQSPSNKVTEKGKDVELRCDPISGHTALYWYRQSLGQGLEFLIYFQGNSAPDKSGLPSDRFSAERTGGSVSTLTIQRTQQEDSAVYLCASSLAGTGTFDGYTFGSGTRLTVV.

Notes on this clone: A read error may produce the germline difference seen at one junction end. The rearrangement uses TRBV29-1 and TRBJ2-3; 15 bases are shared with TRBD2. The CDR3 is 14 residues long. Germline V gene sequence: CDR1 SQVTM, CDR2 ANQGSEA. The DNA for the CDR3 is TGCAGCGTTGATCTAATCGGACTAGCGGGAGGGGTGGATTTT. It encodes CSVDLIGLAGGVDF.